This entry lists 20 T cell receptor beta chains sequenced from one sample in a study of T cells in Graves' hyperthyroidism and ophthalmopathy. RNA transcripts served as the template for amplifying TCR beta CDR3 regions. The TCR CDR3 first-round RT-PCR relied on the HTBI primer set. TCRdb analysed the multiplex PCR reads with MiXCR anew, one entry per CDR3 protein. The table has nearly 750,000 distinct CDR3 sequences, roughly 32% seen once. Sequenced: blood. Source of these receptors: a woman aged 40 to 55 with Graves' hyperthyroidism.

This clonotype was seen a few times. The chain combines TRBV6-4 with TRBJ2-2; TRBD2 might be the D (6 bases). Trimming cost V 7 bases and J 3 bases, with 9 bases left between them. Germline V gene data show CDR1 as MRHNA and CDR2 as SNTAGT. This CDR3 has 13 amino acids. CDR3 nucleotides: TGTGCCAGCACCGAGCGGGACACCGGGGAGCTGTTTTTT. Its protein is CASTERDTGELFF.

About this clonotype itself: Being one base from a much bigger clone, this may be a read error. This chain links TRBV7-8 with TRBJ2-5; D may match TRBD1 or TRBD2 (5 bases each). Trimming took off 2 bases at V and 6 bases at J, with 13 bases between the two ends. Germline V lookup: CDR1 SGHVS, CDR2 FQNEAQ. This CDR3 is built from 14 residues. CDR3 protein: CASSLSRGVQTQYF. The CDR3 DNA reads TGTGCCAGCAGCTTATCCAGAGGGGTGCAGACCCAGTACTTC.

The J gene is TRBJ1-1, the V gene TRBV7-9, with D unclear. The CDR3 runs 14 residues. V lost 1 base and J lost 3, with 9 bases in between. In germline, CDR1 is SEHNR, CDR2 FQNEAQ (reference sequence). The DNA of the CDR3 is TGTGCCAGCAGCTTAGATGGGGTCTACACTGAAGCTTTCTTT. As protein: CASSLDGVYTEAFF.

The table lists this clonotype with a few counts. The chain combines TRBV7-2 with TRBJ1-3; no clear D. Trimming left V 3 bases short and J 0 bases short, with 12 bases between. This CDR3 region has 16 residues. The germline CDR1 and CDR2 sequences are SGHTA and FQGNSA. CDR3 amino acids: CASSLGGLFSGNTIYF. The CDR3, as DNA: TGTGCCAGCAGCTTGGGCGGACTATTCTCTGGAAACACCATATATTTT.

This clonotype was found a few times. This chain links TRBV6-5 with TRBJ1-1, with a weak D call TRBD1 (5 bases). This CDR3 comprises 15 residues. Germline V CDR1 and CDR2: MNHEY, SVGAGI. The germline V and J ends were trimmed by 0 bases and 7 bases, with 15 bases remaining between them. The CDR3 DNA reads as TGTGCCAGCAGTTACTCGGGTCTGTTGGGGGGTGAAGCTTTCTTT. This sequence encodes CASSYSGLLGGEAFF.

A note on this clonotype: Because it lacks the conserved phenylalanine or tryptophan at the end, this CDR3 is likely a read error. This chain connects TRBV11-2 to TRBJ1-6, with TRBD1 identical over 9 bases. The CDR3 is made up of 19 amino acids. In germline, CDR1 is SGHAT, CDR2 FQNNGV. V shed 0 bases and J 6 bases; nucleotides not matched to a gene: 12. CDR3 in amino acids: CASSLEYLVGQGSNSPLHS. DNA for the CDR3: TGTGCCAGCAGCTTAGAGTATCTTGTAGGACAGGGGAGTAATTCACCCCTCCACTCT.

The chain recombines TRBV7-9 with TRBJ1-1; 7 positions match TRBD1. Trimming removed 4 bases from V and 1 base from J; junction bases left unmatched: 3. This CDR3 contains 14 residues. Germline V gene sequence: CDR1 SEHNR, CDR2 FQNEAQ (reference sequence). CDR3 sequence (DNA): TGTGCCAGCAGCTGGGACAGATCGAACACTGAAGCTTTCTTT. It translates to CASSWDRSNTEAFF. Variable domain in full (rest from reference TRBV7-9 and TRBJ1-1): DTGVSQNPRHKITKRGQNVTFRCDPISEHNRLYWYRQTLGQGPEFLTYFQNEAQLEKSRLLSDRFSAERPKGSFSTLEIQRTEQGDSAMYLCASSWDRSNTEAFFGQGTRLTVV.

In its sample, this clonotype was seen a few times. The rearrangement uses TRBV4-1 and TRBJ1-3; D unclear. CDR3 length: 13 amino acids. Germline V lookup: CDR1 MGHRA, CDR2 YSYEKL. Trimming stripped 0 bases from V and 8 bases from J, with 8 bases between. CDR3 protein: CASSQDIGDTIYF. The CDR3 coding sequence is TGCGCCAGCAGCCAAGATATTGGGGACACCATATATTTT.

The chain carries TRBV6-5 and TRBJ1-2; tentatively, D is TRBD1 (6 bases). CDR1 and CDR2 from the germline V gene are MNHEY and SVGAGI. The ends were cut back, 5 bases at V and 0 bases at J, with 13 bases in the middle. The CDR3 loop spans 15 amino acids. CDR3 bases: TGTGCCAGCAGTAACAGCAAGGGGGCTAACTATGGCTACACCTTC. This gives the protein CASSNSKGANYGYTF.

This clonotype has ten or more counts. J is TRBJ1-1 and V is TRBV5-5; D might be TRBD1 (5 bases). The V gene's germline CDR1 is SGHKS and CDR2 YYEKEE (reference sequence). This CDR3 spans 11 amino acids. Trimming shortened V by 4 bases and J by 10 bases, and 11 bases separated the two germline ends. The CDR3 reads CASSRQNRAFF. The CDR3 DNA reads TGTGCCAGCAGCCGACAGAACAGAGCTTTCTTT.

As to this clonotype: A read error may account for a junction end that differs from germline. V and J are TRBV7-3 and TRBJ2-7, with D hard to call. The germline V gene encodes CDR1 SGHTA and CDR2 FQGTGA. This CDR3 region has 14 residues. The CDR3 coding sequence is TGTGCCAGCAGCTTTTGGAGCGTGCCCTACGAGCTGTACTTC. It is translated as CASSFWSVPYELYF.

This clonotype occurred many times. V is TRBV10-3 and J is TRBJ1-6; D perhaps matches TRBD1 (5 bases). The germline V gene has CDR1 ENHRY and CDR2 SYGVKD. There are 14 residues in the CDR3. V lost 2 bases to trimming and J lost 10 bases, with 12 bases between them. The CDR3 coding sequence is TGTGCCATCAGTGAGGGGGGGATTGTGTCACCCCTCCACTTT. Amino acid sequence: CAISEGGIVSPLHF.

This clonotype was picked up many times. V and J are TRBV25-1 and TRBJ1-1; no clear D. Germline loops: CDR1 MGHDK, CDR2 SYGVNS. V shed 0 bases and J shed 1 base, with 6 bases lying between them. The CDR3 is 14 amino acids. The CDR3 is CASSEYGRNTEAFF. DNA of the CDR3: TGTGCCAGCAGTGAATATGGGAGGAACACTGAAGCTTTCTTT.

The chain joins TRBV10-3 to TRBJ2-1; 7 bases are a match to TRBD1. The CDR3 loop spans 17 amino acids. CDR1 is ENHRY, CDR2 SYGVKD, per germline. V lost 0 bases to trimming and J lost 3 bases; unmatched junction nucleotides: 8. In DNA form, the CDR3 reads TGTGCCATCAGTGAGTCCCGACAGGGAGTGGGCTACAATGAGCAGTTCTTC. The encoded protein is CAISESRQGVGYNEQFF.

V and J are TRBV25-1 and TRBJ1-2; tentatively, D is TRBD1 (5 bases). The CDR3 is made up of 12 amino acids. Trimming stripped 9 bases from V and 2 bases from J, with 10 bases between. Germline V CDR1 and CDR2: MGHDK, SYGVNS. The CDR3 DNA reads TGTGCCAGAGGACAACCCAACTATGGCTACACCTTC. Protein product: CARGQPNYGYTF.

The chain combines TRBV7-3 with TRBJ1-1; possibly TRBD1 for D (5 bases). The CDR3 extends over 15 amino acids. V gave up 1 base and J gave up 2 bases, with 11 bases separating them. Per the germline V gene, CDR1 is SGHTA and CDR2 is FQGTGA. CDR3 nucleotide sequence: TGTGCCAGCAGCTTAATCGGTGGGGCCAACACTGAAGCTTTCTTT. Its protein product is CASSLIGGANTEAFF. Drawing the rest from reference TRBV7-3 and TRBJ1-1, the complete variable domain is GAGVSQTPSNKVTEKGKYVELRCDPISGHTALYWYRQSLGQGPEFLIYFQGTGAADDSGLPNDRFFAVRPEGSVSTLKIQRTERGDSAVYLCASSLIGGANTEAFFGQGTRLTVV.

Details on this clonotype: A much larger clone differs from this one at a single base, so this may be a read error. CDR3 region: CASSIDREGLQPQHF. The CDR3 coding sequence is TGTGCCAGTAGTATAGACAGGGAAGGCCTTCAGCCCCAGCATTTT. The rearrangement joins TRBV19 to TRBJ1-5, with D perhaps TRBD1 (5 bases). The CDR3 sequence is 15 residues long. Germline V CDR1 and CDR2: LNHDA, SQIVND (reference sequence). V lost 0 bases, J lost 6 bases, and 12 bases lay in between.

This clonotype showed up many times. The V and J genes are TRBV29-1 and TRBJ1-5; 7 bases agree with TRBD1. CDR1 and CDR2 from the germline V gene are SQVTM and ANQGSEA. J was trimmed by 7 bases and V by 6 bases; bases with no gene match: 6. The CDR3 covers 12 residues. The CDR3 coding sequence is TGCAGCGTGAAAGACAGGGAGCAGCCCCAGCATTTT. Its translation: CSVKDREQPQHF.

The gene calls are TRBV10-3 and TRBJ1-2; tentatively, D is TRBD1 (6 bases). Germline lookup yields CDR1 ENHRY and CDR2 SYGVKD. This CDR3 contains 15 residues. Deletions cut 3 bases from V and 6 bases from J, with 17 bases between. The DNA of the CDR3 is TGTGCCATCAGTGAATATATACAGGGTCCCGATGGCTACACCTTC. Its translation: CAISEYIQGPDGYTF.

Notes on this clonotype: The conserved closing phenylalanine or tryptophan is absent in this CDR3, likely reflecting a read error. V and J are TRBV6-2 or TRBV6-3 and TRBJ1-5; tentatively, D is TRBD1 (6 bases). CDR3 length: 15 residues. The germline V and J ends were trimmed by 0 bases and 4 bases, with 10 bases remaining between them. From germline, CDR1 is MNHEY and CDR2 SVGEGT. The chain's CDR3 is CASSYSGQINQPQHS. The CDR3 nucleotides read TGTGCCAGCAGTTACTCAGGACAGATAAATCAGCCCCAGCATTCT.